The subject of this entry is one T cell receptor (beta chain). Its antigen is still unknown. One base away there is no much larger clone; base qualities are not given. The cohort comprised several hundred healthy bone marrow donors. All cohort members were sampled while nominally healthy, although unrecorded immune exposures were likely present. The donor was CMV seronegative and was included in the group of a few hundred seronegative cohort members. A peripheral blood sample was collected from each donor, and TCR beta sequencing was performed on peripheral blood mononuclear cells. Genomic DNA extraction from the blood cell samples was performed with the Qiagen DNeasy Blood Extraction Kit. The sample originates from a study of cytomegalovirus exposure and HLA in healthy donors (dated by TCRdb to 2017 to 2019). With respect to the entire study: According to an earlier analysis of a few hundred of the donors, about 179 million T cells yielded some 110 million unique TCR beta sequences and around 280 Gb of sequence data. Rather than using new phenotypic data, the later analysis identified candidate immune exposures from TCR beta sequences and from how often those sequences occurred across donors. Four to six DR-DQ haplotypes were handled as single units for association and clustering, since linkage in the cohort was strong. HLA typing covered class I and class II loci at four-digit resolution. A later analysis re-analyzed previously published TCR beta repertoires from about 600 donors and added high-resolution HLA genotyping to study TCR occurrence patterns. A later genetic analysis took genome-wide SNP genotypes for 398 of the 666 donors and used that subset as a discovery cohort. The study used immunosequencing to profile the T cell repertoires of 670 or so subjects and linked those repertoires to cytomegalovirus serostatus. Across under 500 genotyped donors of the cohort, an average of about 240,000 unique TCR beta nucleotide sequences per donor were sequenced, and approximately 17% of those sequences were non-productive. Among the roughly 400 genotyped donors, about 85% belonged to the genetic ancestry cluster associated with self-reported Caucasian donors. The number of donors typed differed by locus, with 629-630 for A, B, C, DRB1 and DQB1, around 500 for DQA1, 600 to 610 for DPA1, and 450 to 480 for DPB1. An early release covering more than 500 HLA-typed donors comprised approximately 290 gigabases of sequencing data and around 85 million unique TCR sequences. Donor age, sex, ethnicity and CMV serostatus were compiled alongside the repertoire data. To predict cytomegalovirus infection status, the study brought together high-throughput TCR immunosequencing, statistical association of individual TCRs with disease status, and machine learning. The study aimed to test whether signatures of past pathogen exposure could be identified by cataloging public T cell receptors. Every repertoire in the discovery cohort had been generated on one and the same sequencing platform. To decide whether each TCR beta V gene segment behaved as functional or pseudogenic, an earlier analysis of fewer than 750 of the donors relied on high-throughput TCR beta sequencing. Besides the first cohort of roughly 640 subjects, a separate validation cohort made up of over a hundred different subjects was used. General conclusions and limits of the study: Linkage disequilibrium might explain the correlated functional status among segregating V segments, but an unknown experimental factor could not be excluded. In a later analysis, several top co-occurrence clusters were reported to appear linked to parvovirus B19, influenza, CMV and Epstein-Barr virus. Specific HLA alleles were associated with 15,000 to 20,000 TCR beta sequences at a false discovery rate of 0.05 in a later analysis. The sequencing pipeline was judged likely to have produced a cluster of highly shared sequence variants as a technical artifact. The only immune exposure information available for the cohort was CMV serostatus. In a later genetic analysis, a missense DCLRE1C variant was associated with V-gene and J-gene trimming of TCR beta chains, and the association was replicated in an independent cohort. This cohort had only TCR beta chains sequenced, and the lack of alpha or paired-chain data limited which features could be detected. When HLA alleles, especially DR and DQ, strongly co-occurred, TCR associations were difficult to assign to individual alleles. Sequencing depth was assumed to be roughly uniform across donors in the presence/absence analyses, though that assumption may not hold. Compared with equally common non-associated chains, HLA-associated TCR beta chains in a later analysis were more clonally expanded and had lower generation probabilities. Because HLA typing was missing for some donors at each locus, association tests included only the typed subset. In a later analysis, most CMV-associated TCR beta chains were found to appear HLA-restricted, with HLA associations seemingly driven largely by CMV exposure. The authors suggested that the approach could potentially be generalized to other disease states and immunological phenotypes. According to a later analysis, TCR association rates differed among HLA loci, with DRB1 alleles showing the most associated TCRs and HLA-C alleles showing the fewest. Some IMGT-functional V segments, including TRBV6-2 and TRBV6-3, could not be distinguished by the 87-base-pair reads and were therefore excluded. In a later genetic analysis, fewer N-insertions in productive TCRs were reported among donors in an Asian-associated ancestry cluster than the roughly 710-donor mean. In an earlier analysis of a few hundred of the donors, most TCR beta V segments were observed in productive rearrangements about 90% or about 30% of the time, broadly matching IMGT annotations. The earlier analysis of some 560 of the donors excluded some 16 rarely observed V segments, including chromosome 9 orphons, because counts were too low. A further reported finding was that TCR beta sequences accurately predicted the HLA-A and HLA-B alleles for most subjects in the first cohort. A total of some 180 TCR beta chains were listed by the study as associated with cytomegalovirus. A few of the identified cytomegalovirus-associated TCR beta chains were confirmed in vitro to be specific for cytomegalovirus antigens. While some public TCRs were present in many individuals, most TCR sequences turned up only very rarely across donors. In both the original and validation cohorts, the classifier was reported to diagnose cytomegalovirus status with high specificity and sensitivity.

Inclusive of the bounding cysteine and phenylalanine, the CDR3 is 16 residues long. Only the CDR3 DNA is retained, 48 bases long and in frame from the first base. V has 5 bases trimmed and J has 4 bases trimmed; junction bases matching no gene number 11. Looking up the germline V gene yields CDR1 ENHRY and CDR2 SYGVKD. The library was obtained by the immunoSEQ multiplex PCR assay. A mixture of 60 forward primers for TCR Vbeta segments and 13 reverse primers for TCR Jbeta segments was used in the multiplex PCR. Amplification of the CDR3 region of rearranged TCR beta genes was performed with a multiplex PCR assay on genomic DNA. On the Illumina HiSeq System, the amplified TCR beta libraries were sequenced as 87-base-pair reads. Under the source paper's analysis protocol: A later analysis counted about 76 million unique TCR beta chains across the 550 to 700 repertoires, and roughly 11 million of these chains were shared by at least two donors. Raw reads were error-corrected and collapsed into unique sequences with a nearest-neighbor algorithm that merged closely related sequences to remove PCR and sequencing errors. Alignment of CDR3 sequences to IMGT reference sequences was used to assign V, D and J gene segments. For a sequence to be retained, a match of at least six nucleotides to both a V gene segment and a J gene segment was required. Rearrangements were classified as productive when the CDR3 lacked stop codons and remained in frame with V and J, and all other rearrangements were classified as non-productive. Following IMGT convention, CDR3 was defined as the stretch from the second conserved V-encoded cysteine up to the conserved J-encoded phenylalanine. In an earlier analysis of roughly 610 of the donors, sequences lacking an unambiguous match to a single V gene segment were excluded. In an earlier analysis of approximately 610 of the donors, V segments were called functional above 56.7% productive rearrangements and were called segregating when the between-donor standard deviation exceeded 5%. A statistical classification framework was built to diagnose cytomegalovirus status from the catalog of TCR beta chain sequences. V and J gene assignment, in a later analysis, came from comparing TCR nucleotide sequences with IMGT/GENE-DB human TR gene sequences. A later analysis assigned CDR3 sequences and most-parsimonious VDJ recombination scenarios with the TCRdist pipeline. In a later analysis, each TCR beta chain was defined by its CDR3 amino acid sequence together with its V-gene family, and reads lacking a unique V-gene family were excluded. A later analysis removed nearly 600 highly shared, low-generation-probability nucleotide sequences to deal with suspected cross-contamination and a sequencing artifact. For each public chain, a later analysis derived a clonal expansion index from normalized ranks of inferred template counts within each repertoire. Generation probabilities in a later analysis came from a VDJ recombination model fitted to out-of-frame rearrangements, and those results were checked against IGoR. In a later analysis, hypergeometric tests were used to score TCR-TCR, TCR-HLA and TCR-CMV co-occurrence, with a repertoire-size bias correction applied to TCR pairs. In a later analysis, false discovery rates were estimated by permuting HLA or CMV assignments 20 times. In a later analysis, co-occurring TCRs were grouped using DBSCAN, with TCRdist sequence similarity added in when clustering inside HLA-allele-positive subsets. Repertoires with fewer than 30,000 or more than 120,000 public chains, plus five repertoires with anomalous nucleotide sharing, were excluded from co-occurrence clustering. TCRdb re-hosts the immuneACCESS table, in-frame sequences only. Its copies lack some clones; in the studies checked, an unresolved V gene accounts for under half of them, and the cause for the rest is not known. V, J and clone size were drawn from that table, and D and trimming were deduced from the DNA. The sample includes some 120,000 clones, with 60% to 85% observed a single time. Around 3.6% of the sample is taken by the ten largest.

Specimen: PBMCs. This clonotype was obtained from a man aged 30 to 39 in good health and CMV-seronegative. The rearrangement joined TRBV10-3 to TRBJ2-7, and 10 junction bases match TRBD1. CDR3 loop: CAISSRTGGLLYEQYF. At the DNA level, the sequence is TGTGCCATCAGTTCTCGGACAGGGGGTTTGCTATACGAGCAGTACTTC.